The 31 T cell receptor beta chains below were found in one sample sequenced in a study of a mutant IDH1 vaccine in newly diagnosed glioma (dated by TCRdb to about 2021). Antigens of these TCRs are unknown. Read against the paper, the sample's time point label means: week 23, last vaccination. Each vaccine dose was 300 ug of a 20-mer mutant IDH1 peptide in Montanide, given subcutaneously with topical imiquimod. Preparation of the library involved the immunoSEQ multiplex PCR assay. Sourced from immuneACCESS, this table was stored by TCRdb with only in-frame sequences that have V and J called. A share of the clones is absent; for the studies checked, an unresolved V gene accounts for under half, and the remainder has no known explanation. Within this sample are approximately 35,000 clones, with more than 75% of them counted one time only. About 2.3% of the sample is held by the ten biggest clonotypes.

The starting material was PBMCs, obtained from a glioma patient whose treatment included an IDH1 peptide vaccine. These receptors originate from a man aged 40-49 years with glioma.

The table lists this clone with a few counts. This chain uses TRBV7-6 with TRBJ2-7; possible D gene TRBD1, 5 bases. The CDR3 has 17 amino acids. Germline CDR1 reads SGHVS; CDR2 reads FNYEAQ. Trimming pared 1 base from V and 0 bases from J, leaving 16 bases between. The CDR3 reads CASSLDSGPDSSYEQYF. CDR3 sequence (DNA): TGTGCCAGCAGCTTAGACTCAGGGCCCGACAGCTCCTACGAGCAGTACTTC.

The chain carries TRBV7-2 and TRBJ2-5; tentative D call: TRBD2 (7 bases). V was pared by 4 bases and J by 4 bases, with 13 bases between. The germline V gene encodes CDR1 SGHTA and CDR2 FQGNSA. This CDR3 spans 14 amino acids. CDR3 in amino acids: CASSWGGQRETQYF. In DNA, the CDR3 is TGTGCCAGCAGCTGGGGGGGCCAGAGAGAGACCCAGTACTTC.

The chain combines TRBV5-6 with TRBJ1-2; D remains ambiguous. V was trimmed by 4 bases and J by 2 bases, leaving 9 bases between them. Germline assignment: CDR1 SGHDT and CDR2 YYEEEE. CDR3 length: 13 residues. The CDR3 spells CASSQRYNYGYTF. CDR3 coding DNA: TGTGCCAGCAGCCAGCGATACAACTATGGCTACACCTTC.

The chain uses TRBV4-3 and TRBJ2-7, with D perhaps TRBD1 or TRBD2 (6 bases each). The CDR3 extends over 17 amino acids. Trimming left V 0 bases short and J 3 bases short, with 18 bases between. Germline V gives CDR1 LGHNA, CDR2 YSLEER. The CDR3 coding sequence is TGCGCCAGCAGCCAAGATGTGTTAGGGGGGTCTTACTACGAGCAGTACTTC. Amino acid sequence: CASSQDVLGGSYYEQYF.

The genes are TRBV11-1 and TRBJ2-1; D gene unclear. V lost 5 bases and J lost 10, with 18 bases in between. The germline V gene encodes CDR1 SGHAT and CDR2 FQDESV (reference sequence). The CDR3 totals 14 residues. CDR3 nucleotide sequence: TGTGCCAGCAGCCGCCCCTATACGACGAGAGAGCAGTTCTTC. Translating gives CASSRPYTTREQFF.

This chain uses TRBV5-6 with TRBJ2-2; D is unclear. This CDR3 comprises 14 residues. The germline CDR1 and CDR2 sequences are SGHDT and YYEEEE. The V end lost 0 bases, the J end lost 2 bases, and 5 bases lay between the germline ends. The CDR3 here is CASSLGPNTGELFF. The CDR3 nucleotides read TGTGCCAGCAGCTTGGGTCCTAACACCGGGGAGCTGTTTTTT.

The chain has TRBV5-6 and TRBJ2-7, with 8 positions matching TRBD1. The CDR3 totals 16 residues. Germline CDR1 and CDR2: SGHDT and YYEEEE. V gave up 1 base and J gave up 5 bases; unmatched junction bases: 11. CDR3 in DNA: TGTGCCAGCAGCTTGACAACGCGGGACAGGAAGAACGAGCAGTACGTC. Its translation is CASSLTTRDRKNEQYV.

V is TRBV11-2 and J is TRBJ2-5; D gene uncertain. Trimming shortened V by 5 bases and J by 1 base, and 5 bases separated the two germline ends. Germline loops: CDR1 SGHAT, CDR2 FQNNGV. The CDR3 runs 12 residues. CDR3 loop: CASSTIQETQYF. The CDR3 DNA is TGTGCCAGCAGCACGATCCAAGAGACCCAGTACTTC.

V usage is TRBV10-3 and J usage is TRBJ2-3; 8 bases line up with TRBD2. In germline, CDR1 is ENHRY, CDR2 SYGVKD. The CDR3 totals 15 residues. Trimming removed 3 bases from V and 8 bases from J; junction bases left unmatched: 10. CDR3 in DNA: TGTGCCATCAGTGATATGGGTAGCGGGGTCCCTACGCAGTATTTT. This codes for CAISDMGSGVPTQYF.

This rearrangement joins TRBV7-9 to TRBJ1-6; D unclear. The germline V gene encodes CDR1 SEHNR and CDR2 FQNEAQ (reference sequence). V was shortened by 1 base and J by 4 bases, with 5 bases between the two germline ends. This CDR3 is built from 14 residues. In DNA, the CDR3 is TGTGCCAGCAGCTTAGAGGTGTATAATTCACCCCTCCACTTT. It codes for CASSLEVYNSPLHF.

J is TRBJ1-1 and V is TRBV7-9; 7 nucleotides align to TRBD1. Germline CDR1 is SEHNR and CDR2 is FQNEAQ (reference sequence). The CDR3 loop spans 15 amino acids. V gave up 4 bases and J gave up 1 base; unmatched junction bases: 6. CDR3 nucleotides: TGTGCCAGCAGCTCCGACCGACAGGGGAACACTGAAGCTTTCTTT. It specifies CASSSDRQGNTEAFF.

V is TRBV6-6 and J is TRBJ1-4; tentative D call: TRBD1 (5 bases). CDR1 is MNHNY, CDR2 SVGAGI, per germline (reference sequence). Trimming took off 7 bases at V and 7 bases at J, with 19 bases between the two ends. The CDR3 spans 15 residues. CDR3 protein: CASTRPPGRFEKLFF. CDR3 nucleotides: TGTGCCAGCACCCGCCCCCCAGGGCGTTTTGAAAAACTGTTTTTT.

The J gene is TRBJ2-3, the V gene TRBV6-5, with no clear D. Trimming took off 5 bases at V and 0 bases at J, with 9 bases between the two ends. The CDR3 contains 14 residues. CDR1 is MNHEY and CDR2 is SVGAGI in the germline V gene. The CDR3 reads CASSLKDSTDTQYF. CDR3 nucleotide sequence: TGTGCCAGCAGTCTGAAGGACAGCACAGATACGCAGTATTTT.

Regarding this clone: Its ends do not fully match the called genes, so a read error is possible. The V call is TRBV7-7, the J call TRBJ2-3; D may match TRBD1 or TRBD2 (6 bases each). Germline V lookup: CDR1 SSHAT, CDR2 FNYEAQ (reference sequence). The CDR3 extends over 15 amino acids. The CDR3 region is CASSPGGGGGDTQYF. CDR3 nucleotide sequence: TGTGCTAGCAGCCCAGGAGGAGGAGGGGGGGATACGCAGTATTTT.

This chain links TRBV19 with TRBJ2-5; weak D call: TRBD1 (5 bases). V shed 2 bases and J shed 1 base, with 11 bases lying between them. This CDR3 has 15 residues. The germline gives CDR1 LNHDA, CDR2 SQIVND (reference sequence). The DNA for the CDR3 is TGTGCCAGTAGTATACGTCTGACAGTCCAAGAGACCCAGTACTTC. Its translation: CASSIRLTVQETQYF.

This chain uses TRBV2 with TRBJ2-5; 10 nucleotides agree with TRBD1. The CDR3 has 14 amino acids. Germline V gene data show CDR1 as SNHLY and CDR2 as FYNNEI. The J segment lost 4 bases and the V segment lost 5 bases, leaving 4 bases of the junction unmatched. CDR3: CASSTGTGAETQYF. CDR3 in DNA: TGTGCCAGCAGTACCGGGACAGGGGCAGAGACCCAGTACTTC.

This rearrangement joins TRBV5-8 to TRBJ2-6, with D possibly called TRBD1 or TRBD2 (5 bases each). The germline V gene encodes CDR1 SGHTS and CDR2 YDEGEE. This CDR3 has 16 residues. V dropped 0 bases and J dropped 0 bases, with 7 bases sitting between them. The CDR3: CASSLVGGSGANVLTF. The CDR3 bases are TGTGCCAGCAGCTTGGTTGGGGGCTCTGGGGCCAACGTCCTGACTTTC. Based on the CDR3 plus reference TRBV5-8 and TRBJ2-6, the full variable domain is EAGVTQSPTHLIKTRGQQATLRCSPISGHTSVYWYQQALGLGLQFLLWYDEGEERNRGNFPPRFSGRQFPNYSSELNVNALELEDSALYLCASSLVGGSGANVLTFGAGSRLTVL.

This clone was seen once. CDR3 bases: TGTGCCAGCGACGATATAAGAGGCAATCAGCCCCAGCATTTT. Translating gives CASDDIRGNQPQHF. The rearrangement uses TRBV2 and TRBJ1-5; D gene ambiguous. The CDR3 runs to 14 residues. Trimming shortened V by 8 bases and J by 2 bases, and 13 bases separated the two germline ends. CDR1 and CDR2 from the germline V gene are SNHLY and FYNNEI.

This chain connects TRBV19 to TRBJ1-5, with 10 bases that match TRBD1. J gave up 3 bases and V 6 bases, and 11 bases lay outside the gene matches. Germline loops: CDR1 LNHDA, CDR2 SQIVND (reference sequence). The CDR3 loop spans 17 amino acids. The CDR3 here is CASRARQGATANQPQHF. DNA of the CDR3: TGTGCCAGTAGGGCTCGACAGGGGGCGACGGCCAATCAGCCCCAGCATTTT.

The chain combines TRBV19 with TRBJ2-7; TRBD2 matches 9 bases. The CDR3 contains 16 residues. Germline CDR1 LNHDA, CDR2 SQIVND (reference sequence). V gave up 4 bases and J gave up 4 bases; unmatched junction bases: 11. The CDR3 is CASSNPSGIGGYEQYF. The CDR3 DNA reads as TGTGCCAGTAGTAACCCTAGCGGGATAGGGGGTTACGAGCAGTACTTC.

The V call is TRBV25-1, the J call TRBJ1-1; D is uncertain. Germline V gene data show CDR1 as MGHDK and CDR2 as SYGVNS. There are 16 residues in the CDR3. Trimming took 3 bases from V and 4 from J, leaving 18 bases between them. The CDR3 DNA follows: TGTGCCAGCAGTGACGGTTTAGGTATCGCGCTCACTGAAGCTTTCTTT. Protein sequence: CASSDGLGIALTEAFF.

The chain links TRBV28 to TRBJ1-1, with 7 positions matching TRBD1. Trimming cost V 6 bases and J 8 bases; bases outside gene matches: 21. CDR1 and CDR2 (germline): MDHEN, SYDVKM. The CDR3 covers 17 residues. Written as DNA, the CDR3 is TGTGCCAGCAGCTTCAGACAGGGCCGTAAACTAAACGGGGAAGCTTTCTTT. Its protein is CASSFRQGRKLNGEAFF. The entire variable domain, with the rest obtained from reference TRBV28 and TRBJ1-1, is as follows: DVKVTQSSRYLVKRTGEKVFLECVQDMDHENMFWYRQDPGLGLRLIYFSYDVKMKEKGDIPEGYSVSREKKERFSLILESASTNQTSMYLCASSFRQGRKLNGEAFFGQGTRLTVV.

The chain couples TRBV18 to TRBJ1-4; possible D gene TRBD1, 6 bases. CDR1 KGHSH and CDR2 LQKENI come from the germline V gene. V was shortened by 3 bases and J by 4 bases, with 9 bases between the two germline ends. The length of the CDR3 is 14 residues. The CDR3 coding sequence is TGTGCCAGCTCACCGGGAGGGGGTAATGAAAAACTGTTTTTT. Translated: CASSPGGGNEKLFF.

This chain connects TRBV27 to TRBJ1-4, with a tentative D call TRBD1 (5 bases). Looked up from germline, CDR1 is MNHEY and CDR2 is SMNVEV (reference sequence). Trimming left V 5 bases short and J 8 bases short, with 21 bases between. This CDR3 is 16 amino acids long. This chain's CDR3 is CASSRERGGIWEKLFF. The CDR3 DNA reads as TGTGCCAGCAGTCGCGAAAGGGGAGGGATCTGGGAAAAACTGTTTTTT.

The chain employs TRBV2 and TRBJ2-1, with D unresolved. V was trimmed by 4 bases and J by 8 bases, leaving 9 bases between them. Per germline, CDR1 SNHLY and CDR2 FYNNEI. CDR3 length equals 12 residues. CDR3: CASSVWVDEQFF. CDR3 bases: TGTGCCAGCAGTGTATGGGTTGATGAGCAGTTCTTC. The entire variable domain, with the rest obtained from reference TRBV2 and TRBJ2-1, is as follows: EPEVTQTPSHQVTQMGQEVILRCVPISNHLYFYWYRQILGQKVEFLVSFYNNEISEKSEIFDDQFSVERPDGSNFTLKIRSTKLEDSAMYFCASSVWVDEQFFGPGTRLTVL.

This chain joins TRBV6-1 and TRBJ1-5, with TRBD1 matching 8 bases. This CDR3 spans 15 amino acids. Germline V gene data show CDR1 as MNHNS and CDR2 as SASEGT. With 4 bases clipped from V and 4 bases from J, the junction kept 6 bases outside the gene matches. The CDR3 reads CASSAGTGLNQPQHF. DNA for the CDR3: TGTGCCAGCAGTGCCGGGACAGGCCTTAATCAGCCCCAGCATTTT.

The chain employs TRBV6-1 and TRBJ2-1, with D perhaps TRBD1 (6 bases). Trimming pared 7 bases from V and 0 bases from J, leaving 10 bases between. In germline, CDR1 is MNHNS, CDR2 SASEGT. This CDR3 has 14 amino acids. CDR3 region: CASILDSSYNEQFF. CDR3 nucleotides: TGTGCCAGCATCTTGGACAGCTCCTACAATGAGCAGTTCTTC.

The V call is TRBV5-1, the J call TRBJ2-2; 8 bases map to TRBD1. There are 13 residues in the CDR3. V was clipped by 4 bases and J by 6 bases; unmatched bases: 2. CDR1 and CDR2 from the germline V gene are SGHRS and YFSETQ. The CDR3 reads CASSQQGAGELFF. The DNA of the CDR3 is TGCGCCAGCAGCCAACAGGGGGCCGGGGAGCTGTTTTTT.

This clone occurred once. The chain is built from TRBV5-1 and TRBJ1-1; unclear D gene. The CDR3 contains 13 residues. V was cut by 2 bases and J by 2 bases, with 7 bases left in between. Germline V gene sequence: CDR1 SGHRS, CDR2 YFSETQ. For the CDR3, the DNA is TGCGCCAGCAGCTTCATGGGAAACACTGAAGCTTTCTTT. Protein: CASSFMGNTEAFF.

CDR3 sequence (DNA): TGCGCCAGCAGCTCACAGGGGGATAACTATGGCTACACCTTC. It translates to CASSSQGDNYGYTF. The J gene is TRBJ1-2, the V gene TRBV5-1, with 8 bases identical to TRBD1. Germline V lookup: CDR1 SGHRS, CDR2 YFSETQ. CDR3 length: 14 residues. Trimming cost V 3 bases and J 1 base; bases outside gene matches: 2. Drawing the rest from reference TRBV5-1 and TRBJ1-2, the complete variable domain is KAGVTQTPRYLIKTRGQQVTLSCSPISGHRSVSWYQQTPGQGLQFLFEYFSETQRNKGNFPGRFSGRQFSNSRSEMNVSTLELGDSALYLCASSSQGDNYGYTFGSGTRLTVV.

The CDR3 reads CAISDTATNEKLFF. DNA of the CDR3: TGTGCCATCAGTGACACTGCAACTAATGAAAAACTGTTTTTT. The genes are TRBV10-3 and TRBJ1-4, with D hard to call. The CDR3 covers 14 residues. Trimming cost V 3 bases and J 0 bases, with 5 bases left between them. Germline V gene lookup returns CDR1 ENHRY and CDR2 SYGVKD.